This T cell receptor beta chain emerged from a study of shared clonotypes between healthy human individuals. Deep-level settings were used for running the assay. Using immunoSEQ multiplex PCR, the repertoire was profiled, and TCRdb retains in-frame clones only, with some absent. The table shows roughly 2,000,000 clones, with 93% occurring only once. Selected positively for CCR7 and CD45RO-negative, naive CD8 cells excluded terminally differentiated effector memory CD45RA+ cells. The CDR3 consists of 15 residues. Trimming at V came to 6 bases and at J to 7 bases, leaving 14 bases not matched to a gene. Germline CDR1 reads MNHEY; CDR2 reads SMNVEV (reference sequence). Study conclusions and caveats: Researchers found naive subsets generally carried larger estimated richness than memory subsets.

A remark on this clone: Its target is not known.

This chain uses TRBV27 with TRBJ2-5; 7 bases are a match to TRBD1. The sequenced sample was naive CD8+ T cells from PBMCs. This receptor was obtained from a man between 18 and 29 years old in good health. Some clones in this sample may be carry-over from other donors' samples. CDR3 in amino acids: CASSTRDSFVGTQYF. Here the CDR3 DNA reads TGTGCCAGCAGCACCCGGGACAGCTTCGTAGGGACCCAGTACTTC.